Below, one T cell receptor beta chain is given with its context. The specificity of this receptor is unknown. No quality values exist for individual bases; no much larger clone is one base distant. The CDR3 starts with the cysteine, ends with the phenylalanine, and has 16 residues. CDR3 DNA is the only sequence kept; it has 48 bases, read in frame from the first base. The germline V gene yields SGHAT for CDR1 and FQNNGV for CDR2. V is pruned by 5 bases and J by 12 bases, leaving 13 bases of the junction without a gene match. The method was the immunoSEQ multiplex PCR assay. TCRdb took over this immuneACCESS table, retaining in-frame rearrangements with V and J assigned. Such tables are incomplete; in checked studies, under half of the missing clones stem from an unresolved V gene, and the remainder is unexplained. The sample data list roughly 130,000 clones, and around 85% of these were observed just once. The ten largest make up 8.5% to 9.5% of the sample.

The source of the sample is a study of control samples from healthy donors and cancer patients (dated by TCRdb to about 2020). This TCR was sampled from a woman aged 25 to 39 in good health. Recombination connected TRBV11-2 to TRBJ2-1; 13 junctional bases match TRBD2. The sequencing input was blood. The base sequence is TGTGCCAGCAGCCTCACCCGGACTAGCGGGAGTTCGTGGCAGTTCTTC. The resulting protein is CASSLTRTSGSSWQFF. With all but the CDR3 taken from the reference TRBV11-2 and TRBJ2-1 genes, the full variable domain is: EAGVAQSPRYKIIEKRQSVAFWCNPISGHATLYWYQQILGQGPKLLIQFQNNGVVDDSQLPKDRFSAERLKGVDSTLKIQPAKLEDSAVYLCASSLTRTSGSSWQFFGPGTRLTVL.